This TCR beta chain stems from a study of T cells in Graves' hyperthyroidism and ophthalmopathy. The study, taken as a whole, reports: Stable hyperthyroidism was separated from ophthalmopathy by a model based on 13 V-J features. Blood also showed most of the thyroid clonotypes that were expanded above 0.001.

Germline trimming cut 3 bases from V and 3 bases from J; bases unmatched to any gene: 1. Germline CDR1 is MGHRA and CDR2 is YSYEKL. There are 15 residues in the CDR3. TCR beta CDR3 regions were amplified from RNA. An initial round of RT-PCR targeting the TCR CDR3 relied on the HTBI primer set. TCRdb ran MiXCR on the multiplex PCR reads and lists one entry per CDR3 protein. The profile covers over 500,000 distinct CDR3 sequences, with about 16% appearing a single time and about 31% taken by the ten largest. This clonotype showed up just a few times. Its target is not known. The receptor's source is a woman younger than 45 with Graves' ophthalmopathy. The chain combines TRBV4-1 with TRBJ2-1; 11 bases match TRBD2. Sequencing was done on a sample of blood. In DNA, the CDR3 is TGCGCCAGCAGCCACCTAGCGGGAGGCTACAATGAGCAGTTCTTC. This codes for CASSHLAGGYNEQFF.